This T cell receptor (beta chain) was obtained from a study of CD8 T cells in ankylosing spondylitis. Regarding the study as a whole: Within matched ankylosing spondylitis synovial fluid, disease-linked clones were reportedly significantly enriched. There were earlier reports of some motif variants in reactive arthritis synovial fluid and blood. CD8+ disease-linked clones were present at relatively low frequencies in blood.

This clonotype turned up a few times. Its antigen remains unknown. Preparation of TCR beta libraries was done by quantitative 5'-RACE with molecular barcodes. TCRdb itself ran the 5' RACE reads through MiXCR, one entry per CDR3 protein. The sample lists nearly 350,000 distinct CDR3 sequences, roughly 14% occurring once. Sample: blood, either unsorted or a sorted T cell fraction (not recorded which). This receptor was identified in a male donor with ankylosing spondylitis or in good health (not recorded which).

CDR3 amino acids: CASSFPGGRTDTQYF. In DNA form, the CDR3 reads TGTGCCAGCAGTTTCCCAGGGGGCAGGACAGATACGCAGTATTTT. The rearrangement joins TRBV12-3 or TRBV12-4 to TRBJ2-3; TRBD1 agrees at 8 bases. This CDR3 region has 15 residues. V trimming: 3 bases; J trimming: 3 bases; junction bases outside the gene matches: 5.